Below, 30 T cell receptor beta chains from the same sample are listed, as sequenced in a study of identifying expanded T cells in peripheral blood. Here immunoSEQ multiplex PCR was the method, and the copy in TCRdb shows in-frame clones only, minus some. The sample has roughly 100,000 clones, approximately 90% seen once. The sample consisted of blood. The receptors originated from a person aged 18-69 years in good health.

The J gene is TRBJ2-7, the V gene TRBV10-3, with TRBD2 identical over 10 bases. There are 14 residues in the CDR3. CDR1 and CDR2 (germline): ENHRY, SYGVKD. CDR3 region: CAASGGLISYEQYF. Here the CDR3 DNA reads TGTGCGGCTAGCGGGGGATTAATATCCTACGAGCAGTACTTC.

The chain recombines TRBV10-1 with TRBJ2-7, with D perhaps TRBD2 (6 bases). This CDR3 comprises 12 residues. V lost 9 bases to trimming and J lost 3 bases, with 12 bases between them. The germline gives CDR1 WNHNN, CDR2 SYGVQD (reference sequence). CDR3 sequence: CARLRGVYEQYF. CDR3 in DNA: TGCGCCAGACTACGCGGGGTCTACGAGCAGTACTTC.

CDR3 protein: CASSRILPNEKLFF. CDR3 in DNA: TGTGCCAGCAGTAGGATACTGCCTAATGAAAAACTGTTTTTT. The chain employs TRBV7-9 and TRBJ1-4, with no clear D. CDR3 size: 14 residues. Germline loops: CDR1 SEHNR, CDR2 FQNEAQ (reference sequence). Trimming stripped 6 bases from V and 3 bases from J, with 11 bases between.

CDR3 nucleotide sequence: TGCAGTGCTAGAGCCCTCCCCAATTTGTACTTC. It encodes CSARALPNLYF. V and J are TRBV20-1 and TRBJ2-7; D remains unclear. Per the germline V gene, CDR1 is DFQATT and CDR2 is SNEGSKA (reference sequence). Trimming removed 1 base from V and 12 bases from J, with 13 bases in between. The CDR3 consists of 11 residues.

The chain has TRBV28 and TRBJ1-4; 8 nucleotides match TRBD1. J lost 12 bases, V lost 6 bases, and 3 bases had no gene match. This CDR3 region has 11 residues. Germline V gene lookup returns CDR1 MDHEN and CDR2 SYDVKM. The CDR3 DNA sequence: TGTGCCAGCAGGTTGGGACAGGAACTGTTTTTT. Protein product: CASRLGQELFF.

This clone showed up just once. V usage is TRBV7-9 and J usage is TRBJ2-1; the D gene could be TRBD1 or TRBD2 (5 bases each). Trimming cost V 1 base and J 5 bases, with 9 bases left between them. Per the germline V gene, CDR1 is SEHNR and CDR2 is FQNEAQ (reference sequence). The CDR3 is made up of 14 amino acids. CDR3 DNA: TGTGCCAGCAGCTTAGGAGGGGTCGACAATGAGCAGTTCTTC. This translates into CASSLGGVDNEQFF.

This clone appeared once. The chain is built from TRBV18 and TRBJ2-7; 7 bases line up with TRBD1. The germline V gene encodes CDR1 KGHSH and CDR2 LQKENI. The CDR3 has 15 amino acids. V gave up 2 bases and J gave up 3 bases; unmatched junction bases: 7. The CDR3 nucleotides read TGTGCCAGCTCACCAATAGTGACAGGGATCTACGAGCAGTACTTC. It translates to CASSPIVTGIYEQYF.

The V gene is TRBV5-5, the J gene TRBJ1-5; D is ambiguous. The CDR3 has 14 amino acids. Trimming left V 2 bases short and J 7 bases short, with 13 bases between. Germline CDR1 reads SGHKS; CDR2 reads YYEKEE (reference sequence). CDR3 in amino acids: CASSFWGRRQPQHF. In nucleotides, the CDR3 is TGTGCCAGCAGCTTTTGGGGAAGGCGCCAGCCCCAGCATTTT.

The chain recombines TRBV7-6 with TRBJ2-7, with unresolved D. Per the germline V gene, CDR1 is SGHVS and CDR2 is FNYEAQ. The CDR3 extends over 11 amino acids. The ends were cut back, 4 bases at V and 9 bases at J, with 10 bases in the middle. Here the CDR3 reads CASSSSIVQYF. CDR3 nucleotides: TGTGCCAGCAGCTCTAGTATTGTGCAGTACTTC.

This rearrangement joins TRBV27 to TRBJ2-1; D could derive from TRBD1 or TRBD2 (5 bases each). The V gene's germline CDR1 is MNHEY and CDR2 SMNVEV (reference sequence). There are 15 residues in the CDR3. Trimming removed 7 bases from V and 6 bases from J, with 19 bases in between. CDR3 amino acids: CASTKEASGGNEQFF. For the CDR3, the DNA is TGTGCCAGCACCAAGGAGGCTAGTGGGGGCAATGAGCAGTTCTTC.

This clone was seen a single time. The rearrangement uses TRBV5-1 and TRBJ1-5; no clear D gene. This CDR3 is built from 15 residues. The germline CDR1 and CDR2 sequences are SGHRS and YFSETQ. The ends were cut back, 0 bases at V and 5 bases at J, with 12 bases in the middle. CDR3 protein: CASSLGPRFDQPQHF. CDR3 nucleotides: TGCGCCAGCAGCTTGGGGCCCCGGTTCGATCAGCCCCAGCATTTT.

This clone was seen a handful of times. The V and J genes are TRBV19 and TRBJ1-2, with D uncertain. Trimming removed 5 bases at V and 4 bases at J, with 11 bases between. CDR3 length: 13 residues. CDR1 is LNHDA and CDR2 is SQIVND in the germline V gene (reference sequence). This chain's CDR3 is CASSLVEGYGYTF. The DNA for the CDR3 is TGTGCCAGTAGTTTGGTCGAGGGCTATGGCTACACCTTC.

The sample holds a few counts of this clone. J is TRBJ1-2 and V is TRBV2; 7 bases fit TRBD1. The CDR3 has 15 amino acids. Germline trimming cut 0 bases from V and 1 base from J; bases unmatched to any gene: 2. The germline gives CDR1 SNHLY, CDR2 FYNNEI. In nucleotides, the CDR3 is TGTGCCAGCAGTGAAGCGGGACAGTTTAACTATGGCTACACCTTC. Its translation is CASSEAGQFNYGYTF.

The chain recombines TRBV5-1 with TRBJ2-3; the match to TRBD2 covers 11 bases. The length of the CDR3 is 17 residues. Trimming at V came to 0 bases and at J to 3 bases, leaving 6 bases not matched to a gene. Germline values: CDR1 SGHRS, CDR2 YFSETQ. DNA of the CDR3: TGCGCCAGCAGCTTGGCAAAACTAGCGGGGGCTACAGATACGCAGTATTTT. It yields the protein CASSLAKLAGATDTQYF.

V usage is TRBV18 and J usage is TRBJ2-3; no firm D call. Trimming stripped 5 bases from V and 0 bases from J, with 6 bases between. The CDR3 spans 13 residues. Germline CDR1 is KGHSH and CDR2 is LQKENI. The CDR3 DNA is TGTGCCAGCTCATCGGACAGCACAGATACGCAGTATTTT. Translating it yields CASSSDSTDTQYF.

A single count supports this clone. The V call is TRBV7-7, the J call TRBJ2-1, with TRBD1 identical over 9 bases. The CDR3 totals 15 residues. Germline V gene sequence: CDR1 SSHAT, CDR2 FNYEAQ (reference sequence). Germline trimming cut 5 bases from V and 1 base from J; bases unmatched to any gene: 3. The DNA for the CDR3 is TGTGCCAGCAGCCCCGGACAGGGGTCCTACAATGAGCAGTTCTTC. This gives the protein CASSPGQGSYNEQFF.

The chain has TRBV15 and TRBJ1-3; D remains ambiguous. In germline, CDR1 is LNHNV, CDR2 YYDKDF (reference sequence). The CDR3 covers 12 residues. Trimming cost V 3 bases and J 4 bases, with 4 bases left between them. CDR3 DNA: TGTGCCACCAGCAGTGGGGGAAACACCATATATTTT. Protein sequence: CATSSGGNTIYF.

The chain joins TRBV19 to TRBJ2-7; D remains unclear. This CDR3 has 14 amino acids. From germline, CDR1 is LNHDA and CDR2 SQIVND (reference sequence). V dropped 7 bases and J dropped 2 bases, with 15 bases sitting between them. In DNA form, the CDR3 reads TGTGCCAGTAAAATGAGCTCCACCGCCTACGAGCAGTACTTC. Translating gives CASKMSSTAYEQYF.

The V and J genes are TRBV29-1 and TRBJ2-7, with 15 bases fitting TRBD2. V gave up 7 bases and J gave up 6 bases; unmatched junction bases: 1. CDR1 and CDR2 (germline): SQVTM, ANQGSEA. This CDR3 spans 12 amino acids. The CDR3 reads CSGGLAGGEQYF. The CDR3 DNA reads as TGCAGCGGGGGACTAGCGGGGGGCGAGCAGTACTTC.

This chain links TRBV5-6 with TRBJ2-5; 7 nucleotides align to TRBD2. The CDR3 is 14 residues long. After removal of 0 bases from V and 2 bases from J, the junction contained 1 base not matched to a gene. Germline V lookup: CDR1 SGHDT, CDR2 YYEEEE. The CDR3 loop reads CASSLGTRQETQYF. The DNA of the CDR3 is TGTGCCAGCAGCTTGGGGACTAGACAAGAGACCCAGTACTTC.

This clone was picked up one time. V and J are TRBV28 and TRBJ2-1, with D possibly being TRBD1 (5 bases). CDR1 is MDHEN and CDR2 is SYDVKM in the germline V gene. This CDR3 has 14 amino acids. Trimming left V 5 bases short and J 2 bases short, with 10 bases between. CDR3 protein: CASSRGSTYNEQFF. DNA for the CDR3: TGTGCCAGCAGTAGGGGTTCGACCTACAATGAGCAGTTCTTC.

The chain uses TRBV7-2 and TRBJ2-7; 12 positions agree with TRBD2. Germline V gives CDR1 SGHTA, CDR2 FQGNSA. The CDR3 runs 15 residues. After removal of 7 bases from V and 4 bases from J, the junction contained 8 bases not matched to a gene. The CDR3 is CASILLAGGIYEQYF. CDR3 bases: TGTGCCAGCATCCTTCTAGCGGGGGGGATATACGAGCAGTACTTC.

The chain joins TRBV2 to TRBJ1-2, with a tentative D call TRBD1 (5 bases). Germline CDR1 and CDR2: SNHLY and FYNNEI. With 6 bases removed from V and 6 bases from J, the gap between germline ends came to 11 bases. The CDR3 runs 12 residues. The CDR3 sequence is CASRSDSDGYTF. For the CDR3, the DNA is TGTGCCAGCAGATCCGACAGTGATGGCTACACCTTC.

This chain uses TRBV6-5 with TRBJ1-5; unclear D gene. The CDR3 consists of 14 residues. CDR1 MNHEY and CDR2 SVGAGI come from the germline V gene. V lost 6 bases, J lost 4 bases, and 13 bases lay in between. The CDR3 DNA reads as TGTGCCAGCAGCTCCGGACGGACTAATCAGCCCCAGCATTTT. Its protein is CASSSGRTNQPQHF.

The rearrangement links TRBV10-3 to TRBJ1-1; D ambiguous. From germline, CDR1 is ENHRY and CDR2 SYGVKD. The CDR3 length is 14 residues. The V end was cut by 6 bases, the J end by 0 bases, with 11 bases between. CDR3 nucleotides: TGTGCCATCAGAACACAAACGGTGAACACTGAAGCTTTCTTT. Its translation is CAIRTQTVNTEAFF.

V is TRBV19 and J is TRBJ1-2, with unresolved D. The CDR3 spans 14 residues. CDR1 is LNHDA and CDR2 is SQIVND in the germline V gene (reference sequence). Trimming pared 5 bases from V and 5 bases from J, leaving 15 bases between. In DNA, the CDR3 is TGTGCCAGTAGTCCCCTGGAGACGACTTATGGCTACACCTTC. It specifies CASSPLETTYGYTF.

The chain carries TRBV19 and TRBJ2-6; a weak D match, TRBD1 (5 bases). V was trimmed by 8 bases and J by 3 bases, leaving 17 bases between them. The CDR3 is 16 residues long. Per the germline V gene, CDR1 is LNHDA and CDR2 is SQIVND (reference sequence). The CDR3 reads CASSRTTANGANVLTF. CDR3 DNA sequence: TGTGCCAGTTCTCGGACAACAGCTAATGGGGCCAACGTCCTGACTTTC.

V gene TRBV7-2 combines with J gene TRBJ1-2; D is unclear. Per the germline V gene, CDR1 is SGHTA and CDR2 is FQGNSA. The ends were cut back, 3 bases at V and 8 bases at J, with 19 bases in the middle. The CDR3 has 15 residues. Here the CDR3 DNA reads TGTGCCAGCAGCTTTGGAACACGCATGCGTGGGGGCTACACCTTC. This sequence encodes CASSFGTRMRGGYTF.

The CDR3 reads CASSSLPGGRDGYTF. The CDR3 DNA follows: TGTGCCAGCAGCTCGCTACCAGGGGGCCGGGATGGCTACACCTTC. This chain connects TRBV5-6 to TRBJ1-2; 8 nucleotides line up with TRBD1. Germline V gene lookup returns CDR1 SGHDT and CDR2 YYEEEE. The trim removed 3 bases at V and 6 bases at J, leaving 10 bases unmatched. The CDR3 extends over 15 amino acids.

V and J are TRBV2 and TRBJ2-2; maybe TRBD1 (6 bases). Germline CDR1 and CDR2: SNHLY and FYNNEI. Trimming shortened V by 6 bases and J by 0 bases, and 11 bases separated the two germline ends. This CDR3 has 15 residues. The CDR3 here is CASSSGQANTGELFF. In DNA form, the CDR3 reads TGTGCCAGCAGCTCGGGACAAGCGAACACCGGGGAGCTGTTTTTT.